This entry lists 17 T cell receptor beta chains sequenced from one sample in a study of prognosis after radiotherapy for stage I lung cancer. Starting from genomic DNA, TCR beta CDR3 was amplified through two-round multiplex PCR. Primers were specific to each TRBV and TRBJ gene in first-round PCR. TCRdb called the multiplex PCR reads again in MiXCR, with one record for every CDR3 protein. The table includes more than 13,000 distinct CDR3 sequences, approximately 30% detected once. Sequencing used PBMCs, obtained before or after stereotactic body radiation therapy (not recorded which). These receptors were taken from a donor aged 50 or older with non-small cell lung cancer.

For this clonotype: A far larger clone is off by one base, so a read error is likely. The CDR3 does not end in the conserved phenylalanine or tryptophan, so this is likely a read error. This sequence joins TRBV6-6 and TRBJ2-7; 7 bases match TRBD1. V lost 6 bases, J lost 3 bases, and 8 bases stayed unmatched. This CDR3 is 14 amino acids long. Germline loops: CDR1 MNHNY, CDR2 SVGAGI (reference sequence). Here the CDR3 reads CASSPDRVDYEQYS. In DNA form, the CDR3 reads TGTGCCAGCAGCCCAGACAGGGTGGACTACGAGCAGTACTCC.

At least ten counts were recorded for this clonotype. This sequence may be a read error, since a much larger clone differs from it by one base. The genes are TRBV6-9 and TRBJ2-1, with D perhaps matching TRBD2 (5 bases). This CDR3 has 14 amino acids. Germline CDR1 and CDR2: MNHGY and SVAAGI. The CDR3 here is CAGSFPGGYNEQFF. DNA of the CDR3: TGTGCCGGCAGTTTCCCCGGCGGGTACAATGAGCAGTTCTTC.

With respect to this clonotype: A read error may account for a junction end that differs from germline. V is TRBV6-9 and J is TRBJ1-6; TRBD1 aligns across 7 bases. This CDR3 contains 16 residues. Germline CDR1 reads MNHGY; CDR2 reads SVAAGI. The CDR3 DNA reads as TGTGCCAGCAGATATTCCGACAGGGTACGAGGTTCACCCCTCCACTTT. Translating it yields CASRYSDRVRGSPLHF.

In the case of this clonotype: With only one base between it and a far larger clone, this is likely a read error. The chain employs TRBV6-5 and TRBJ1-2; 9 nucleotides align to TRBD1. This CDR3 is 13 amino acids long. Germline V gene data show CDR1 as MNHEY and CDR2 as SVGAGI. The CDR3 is CVSSGTGYFGYTF. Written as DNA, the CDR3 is TGTGTCAGCAGCGGGACAGGGTATTTCGGCTACACCTTC.

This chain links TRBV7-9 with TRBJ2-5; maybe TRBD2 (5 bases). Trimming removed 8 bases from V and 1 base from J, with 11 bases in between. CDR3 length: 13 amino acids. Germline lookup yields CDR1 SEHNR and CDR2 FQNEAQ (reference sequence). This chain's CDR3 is CASSGLLQETQYF. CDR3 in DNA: TGTGCCAGCTCGGGATTACTCCAAGAGACCCAGTACTTC.

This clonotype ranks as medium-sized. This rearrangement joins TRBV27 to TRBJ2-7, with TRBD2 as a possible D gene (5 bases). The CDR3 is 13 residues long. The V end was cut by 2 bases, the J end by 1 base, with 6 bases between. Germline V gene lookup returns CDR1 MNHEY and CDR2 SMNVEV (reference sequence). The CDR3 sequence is CASSLGRSYEQYF. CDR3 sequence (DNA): TGTGCCAGCAGTTTAGGGAGATCCTACGAGCAGTACTTC.

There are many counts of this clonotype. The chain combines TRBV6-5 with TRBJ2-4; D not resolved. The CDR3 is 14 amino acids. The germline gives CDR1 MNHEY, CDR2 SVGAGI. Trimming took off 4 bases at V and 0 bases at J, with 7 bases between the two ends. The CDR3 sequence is CASSSTIAKNIQYF. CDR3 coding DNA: TGTGCCAGCAGTTCCACAATAGCCAAAAACATTCAGTACTTC.

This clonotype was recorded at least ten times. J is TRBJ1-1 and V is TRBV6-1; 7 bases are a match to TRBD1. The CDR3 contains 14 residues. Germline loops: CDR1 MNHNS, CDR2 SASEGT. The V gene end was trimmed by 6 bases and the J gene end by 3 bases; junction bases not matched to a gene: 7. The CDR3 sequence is CASRSHRGDTEAFF. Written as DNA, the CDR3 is TGTGCCAGCAGATCCCACAGGGGAGACACTGAAGCTTTCTTT.

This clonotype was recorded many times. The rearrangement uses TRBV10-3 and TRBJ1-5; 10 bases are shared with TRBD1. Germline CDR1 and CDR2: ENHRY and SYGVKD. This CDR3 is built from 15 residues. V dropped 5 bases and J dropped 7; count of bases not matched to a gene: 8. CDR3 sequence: CAISLRQGAGQPQHF. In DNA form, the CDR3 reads TGTGCCATCAGTTTGAGACAGGGGGCAGGGCAGCCCCAGCATTTT.

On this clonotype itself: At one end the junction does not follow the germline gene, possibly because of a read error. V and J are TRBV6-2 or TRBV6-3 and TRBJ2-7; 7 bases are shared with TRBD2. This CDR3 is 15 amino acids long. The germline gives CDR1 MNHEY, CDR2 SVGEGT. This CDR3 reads CASSEVGGYTYEHYF. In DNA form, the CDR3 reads TGTGCCAGCAGTGAAGTGGGGGGGTATACCTACGAGCATTACTTC.

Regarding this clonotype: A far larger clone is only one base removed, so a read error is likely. As DNA, the CDR3 is TGTGCCAGCAGCATCGGGACTAGCGGGGGGGCCTTCGCCGGGGAGCTGTTTTTT. Translating it yields CASSIGTSGGAFAGELFF. The rearrangement joins TRBV28 to TRBJ2-2; 16 bases align to TRBD2. Germline CDR1 is MDHEN and CDR2 is SYDVKM. The CDR3 has 18 residues. The V gene end was trimmed by 6 bases and the J gene end by 6 bases; junction bases not matched to a gene: 10.

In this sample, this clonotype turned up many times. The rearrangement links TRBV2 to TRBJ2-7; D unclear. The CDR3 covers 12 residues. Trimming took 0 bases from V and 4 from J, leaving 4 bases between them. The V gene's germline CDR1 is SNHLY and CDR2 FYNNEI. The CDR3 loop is CASSEARYEQYF. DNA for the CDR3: TGTGCCAGCAGTGAAGCCAGGTACGAGCAGTACTTC. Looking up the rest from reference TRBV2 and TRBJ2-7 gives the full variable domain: EPEVTQTPSHQVTQMGQEVILRCVPISNHLYFYWYRQILGQKVEFLVSFYNNEISEKSEIFDDQFSVERPDGSNFTLKIRSTKLEDSAMYFCASSEARYEQYFGPGTRLTVT.

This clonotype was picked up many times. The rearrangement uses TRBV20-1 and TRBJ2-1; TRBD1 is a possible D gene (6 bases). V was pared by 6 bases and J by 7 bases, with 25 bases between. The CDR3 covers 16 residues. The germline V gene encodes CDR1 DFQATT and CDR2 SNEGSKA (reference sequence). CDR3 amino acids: CSAASQWELRGNEQFF. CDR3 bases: TGCAGTGCCGCAAGCCAGTGGGAGCTTAGGGGGAATGAGCAGTTCTTC.

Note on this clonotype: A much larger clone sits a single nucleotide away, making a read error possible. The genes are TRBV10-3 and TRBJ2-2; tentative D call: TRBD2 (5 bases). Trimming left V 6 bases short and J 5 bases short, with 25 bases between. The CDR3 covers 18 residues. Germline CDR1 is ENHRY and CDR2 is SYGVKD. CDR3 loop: CAISKNRSVTGETGELFF. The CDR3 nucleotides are TGTGCCATCAGCAAAAACCGATCCGTGACCGGGGAGACCGGGGAGCTGTTTTTT.

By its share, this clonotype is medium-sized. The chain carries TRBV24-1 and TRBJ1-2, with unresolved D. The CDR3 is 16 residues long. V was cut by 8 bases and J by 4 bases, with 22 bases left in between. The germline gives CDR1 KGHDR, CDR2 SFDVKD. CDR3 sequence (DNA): TGTGCCACCACCAAACGTGGACGAGAAAACTCCTATGGCTACACCTTC. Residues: CATTKRGRENSYGYTF.

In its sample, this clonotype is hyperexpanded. The CDR3 DNA reads as TGTGCCAGCAGTACCGGGAACTCCTACGAGCAGTACTTC. Translation gives CASSTGNSYEQYF. V gene TRBV6-1 combines with J gene TRBJ2-7; D perhaps matches TRBD2 (5 bases). In germline, CDR1 is MNHNS, CDR2 SASEGT. V gave up 5 bases and J gave up 0 bases, with 8 bases separating them. CDR3 size: 13 residues.

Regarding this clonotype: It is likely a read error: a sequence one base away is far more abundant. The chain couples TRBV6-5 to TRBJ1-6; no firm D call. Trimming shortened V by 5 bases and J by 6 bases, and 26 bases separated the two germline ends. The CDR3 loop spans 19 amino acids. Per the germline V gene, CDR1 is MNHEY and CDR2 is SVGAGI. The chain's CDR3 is CASSEGLGLGWKVNSPLHF. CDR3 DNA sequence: TGTGCCAGCAGTGAAGGTTTAGGTCTTGGGTGGAAGGTTAATTCACCCCTCCACTTT.